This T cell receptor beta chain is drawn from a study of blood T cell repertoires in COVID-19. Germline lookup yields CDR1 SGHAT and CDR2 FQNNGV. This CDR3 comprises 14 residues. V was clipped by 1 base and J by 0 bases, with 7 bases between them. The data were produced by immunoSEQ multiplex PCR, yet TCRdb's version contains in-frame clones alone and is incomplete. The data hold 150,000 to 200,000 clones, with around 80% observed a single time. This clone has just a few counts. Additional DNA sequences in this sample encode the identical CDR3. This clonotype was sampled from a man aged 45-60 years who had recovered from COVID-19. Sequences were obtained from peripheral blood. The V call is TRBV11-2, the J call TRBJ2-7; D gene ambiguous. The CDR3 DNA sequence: TGTGCCAGCAGCTTAGTAGAAAGCTCCTACGAGCAGTACTTC. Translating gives CASSLVESSYEQYF.